The 26 T cell receptor beta chains below come from one sample, sequenced in a study of T cell repertoires in cytomegalovirus infection. From the reads, TCRdb called clonotypes with MiXCR, one entry per CDR3 protein. The table has about a million distinct CDR3 sequences, around 30% seen once; the top ten hold roughly 13%. No antigen has been identified for these receptors. Sequences were derived from cultured CD8+ T cells from PBMCs, sampled from culture after CMV antigen stimulation. The receptors come from a human donor in good health (CMV status not recorded). Some clones in this sample may be carry-over from other donors' samples.

The table lists this clonotype with a few counts. The V call is TRBV2, the J call TRBJ2-1; TRBD1 might be the D (7 bases). The V end was cut by 2 bases, the J end by 2 bases, with 10 bases between. Germline CDR1 is SNHLY and CDR2 is FYNNEI. There are 15 residues in the CDR3. The CDR3: CASSEFRGAYNEQFF. CDR3 in DNA: TGTGCCAGCAGTGAATTCAGGGGGGCCTACAATGAGCAGTTCTTC.

This clonotype came up many times. This rearrangement joins TRBV6-1 to TRBJ1-2; 8 bases are shared with TRBD1. J was trimmed by 8 bases and V by 11 bases; bases with no gene match: 10. This CDR3 region has 12 residues. The germline V gene encodes CDR1 MNHNS and CDR2 SASEGT. The CDR3 DNA reads as TGTGCCGTGAGAATCGCAGGGGGCGGCTACACCTTC. This sequence encodes CAVRIAGGGYTF.

The rearrangement joins TRBV20-1 to TRBJ2-1; D possibly matches TRBD1 or TRBD2 (5 bases each). Trimming removed 0 bases from V and 6 bases from J, with 18 bases in between. The CDR3 totals 16 residues. Per the germline V gene, CDR1 is DFQATT and CDR2 is SNEGSKA (reference sequence). The CDR3 sequence: CSARDPGTRWGNEQFF. The DNA for the CDR3 is TGCAGTGCTAGAGATCCTGGGACCCGCTGGGGCAATGAGCAGTTCTTC.

On this clonotype itself: A read error may account for a junction end that differs from germline. The chain joins TRBV5-4 to TRBJ2-7, with 10 bases identical to TRBD1. This CDR3 contains 13 residues. Germline values: CDR1 SGHNT, CDR2 YYREEE (reference sequence). The CDR3 loop is CASLGQGSSEQYF. For the CDR3, the DNA is TGTGCCAGCCTGGGACAGGGGTCCTCCGAGCAGTACTTC.

This clonotype has only a few counts. The chain links TRBV4-1 to TRBJ1-1, with D hard to call. The CDR3 has 14 amino acids. Germline V gene sequence: CDR1 MGHRA, CDR2 YSYEKL. Trimming left V 3 bases short and J 1 base short, with 9 bases between. The CDR3 sequence is CASSQSVANTEAFF. In DNA form, the CDR3 reads TGCGCCAGCAGCCAGTCCGTCGCGAACACTGAAGCTTTCTTT.

The chain has TRBV7-8 and TRBJ1-2, with unresolved D. Germline V CDR1 and CDR2: SGHVS, FQNEAQ. This CDR3 is built from 16 residues. The V gene lost 2 bases and the J gene lost 9 bases, with 22 bases spanning the gap. The CDR3 DNA reads as TGTGCCAGCAGCTTACCGCTGGCAGTACCCTCCGAACGCTACACCTTC. It specifies CASSLPLAVPSERYTF.

The rearrangement uses TRBV5-5 and TRBJ1-1; 9 nucleotides align to TRBD1. The CDR3 has 15 amino acids. Germline V gene sequence: CDR1 SGHKS, CDR2 YYEKEE (reference sequence). Unmatched junction bases numbered 7, after V lost 3 bases and J lost 4 bases. The CDR3 DNA is TGTGCCAGCAGCTCTTGGGACAGGGTGTTCACTGAAGCTTTCTTT. Its translation: CASSSWDRVFTEAFF.

As regards this clonotype: This may stem from a read error, because a much larger clone lies one nucleotide away. The chain recombines TRBV7-6 with TRBJ2-2, with D hard to call. Trimming cost V 3 bases and J 6 bases, with 5 bases left between them. Germline CDR1 reads SGHVS; CDR2 reads FNYEAQ. The CDR3 has 12 amino acids. CDR3 protein: CASSFESGELFF. In DNA form, the CDR3 reads TGTGCCAGCAGCTTCGAGTCCGGGGAGCTGTTTTTT.

V usage is TRBV4-3 and J usage is TRBJ1-5; no clear D gene. The CDR3 runs to 17 residues. Germline loops: CDR1 LGHNA, CDR2 YSLEER. The ends were cut back, 1 base at V and 0 bases at J, with 13 bases in the middle. The CDR3 nucleotides read TGCGCCAGCAGCCAAGGGAAAAACAGCGATAGCAATCAGCCCCAGCATTTT. Translated, it gives CASSQGKNSDSNQPQHF.

In its sample, this clonotype was seen a few times. The chain links TRBV12-3 or TRBV12-4 to TRBJ1-3; 7 bases are shared with TRBD1. Trimming at V came to 7 bases and at J to 4 bases, leaving 10 bases not matched to a gene. This CDR3 spans 15 amino acids. CDR3 nucleotides: TGTGCCAGCATCTCCCTCCGGGACAGCGGAAACACCATATATTTT. It codes for CASISLRDSGNTIYF.

Points on this clonotype: It may be a read error: a sequence one base away is much more abundant. CDR3 residues: CANSPWTGSGNTIYF. For the CDR3, the DNA is TGTGCCAACAGCCCGTGGACAGGGAGTGGAAACACCATATATTTT. The chain uses TRBV7-2 and TRBJ1-3, with 8 bases identical to TRBD1. This CDR3 comprises 15 residues. The germline gives CDR1 SGHTA, CDR2 FQGNSA.

This clonotype was recorded at least ten times. The chain is built from TRBV7-9 and TRBJ1-1; D possibly corresponds to TRBD1 (6 bases). V was clipped by 6 bases and J by 1 base, with 21 bases between them. This CDR3 is built from 17 residues. Germline-derived CDR1 and CDR2 are SEHNR and FQNEAQ (reference sequence). This CDR3 reads CASSQGLIRFENTEAFF. CDR3 coding DNA: TGTGCCAGCAGTCAGGGGCTAATACGCTTTGAGAACACTGAAGCTTTCTTT.

This clonotype was seen a few times. The rearrangement links TRBV6-1 to TRBJ2-7, with D possibly matching TRBD2 (6 bases). This CDR3 has 14 residues. Germline CDR1 and CDR2: MNHNS and SASEGT. V dropped 4 bases and J dropped 4 bases, with 14 bases sitting between them. CDR3 sequence: CASSVSGREYEQYV. For the CDR3, the DNA is TGTGCCAGCAGTGTATCAGGGCGGGAATACGAGCAGTACGTC.

With respect to this clonotype: A single base separates this from a much larger clone, so it may be a read error. The CDR3 reads CASSGQQGADRPNSYGQYF. CDR3 nucleotides: TGTGCCAGCAGCGGCCAACAGGGGGCCGACCGTCCAAACTCCTACGGGCAGTACTTC. This chain joins TRBV7-3 and TRBJ2-7; 9 bases are shared with TRBD1. CDR1 and CDR2 from the germline V gene are SGHTA and FQGTGA. There are 19 residues in the CDR3.

The table lists this clonotype with a few counts. The chain couples TRBV7-9 to TRBJ1-1; 9 bases align to TRBD1. The J segment lost 0 bases and the V segment lost 5 bases, leaving 4 bases of the junction unmatched. This CDR3 has 15 amino acids. In germline, CDR1 is SEHNR, CDR2 FQNEAQ (reference sequence). The CDR3 nucleotides are TGTGCCAGCAGCCGGGACAGGGCAATGAACACTGAAGCTTTCTTT. It is translated as CASSRDRAMNTEAFF.

This clonotype came up many times. An end of the junction does not agree with germline; a read error may underlie this. The genes are TRBV7-3 and TRBJ2-3; maybe TRBD2 (6 bases). This CDR3 contains 14 residues. Germline V lookup: CDR1 SGHTA, CDR2 FQGTGA. The CDR3 protein is CASSFWGGTDTQYF. The CDR3 region has the DNA TGCGCCAGCAGCTTTTGGGGGGGCACAGATACGCAGTATTTT.

Many counts were recorded for this clonotype. The V gene is TRBV7-2, the J gene TRBJ2-4; the D is unclear. Trimming cost V 5 bases and J 1 base, with 15 bases left between them. The CDR3 extends over 16 amino acids. Germline assignment: CDR1 SGHTA and CDR2 FQGNSA. CDR3 sequence: CASSPLGPGAKNIQYF. DNA of the CDR3: TGTGCCAGCAGCCCCCTTGGGCCCGGGGCCAAAAACATTCAGTACTTC. Full variable domain (remainder filled in from reference TRBV7-2 and TRBJ2-4): GAGVSQSPSNKVTEKGKDVELRCDPISGHTALYWYRQSLGQGLEFLIYFQGNSAPDKSGLPSDRFSAERTGGSVSTLTIQRTQQEDSAVYLCASSPLGPGAKNIQYFGAGTRLSVL.

The chain has TRBV6-2 or TRBV6-3 and TRBJ2-1; TRBD2 matches at 14 bases. V was clipped by 1 base and J by 8 bases; unmatched bases: 10. CDR3 length equals 18 residues. The germline gives CDR1 MNHEY, CDR2 SVGEGT. In nucleotides, the CDR3 is TGTGCCAGCAGTTACTTACCGGGACTAGCGGGGGTTGGGTATGAGCAGTTCTTC. Residues: CASSYLPGLAGVGYEQFF.

This clonotype has a handful of counts. V and J are TRBV27 and TRBJ1-6; TRBD1 agrees at 10 bases. This CDR3 region has 16 residues. With 5 bases clipped from V and 5 bases from J, the junction kept 6 bases outside the gene matches. CDR1 is MNHEY, CDR2 SMNVEV, per germline (reference sequence). This CDR3 reads CASSTWTGGNNSPLHF. CDR3 nucleotide sequence: TGTGCCAGCAGTACCTGGACAGGGGGAAATAATTCACCCCTCCACTTT.

The rearrangement links TRBV20-1 to TRBJ2-7, with D perhaps matching TRBD1 (6 bases). This CDR3 is built from 13 residues. From germline, CDR1 is DFQATT and CDR2 SNEGSKA (reference sequence). V was cut by 5 bases and J by 1 base, with 12 bases left in between. The CDR3 here is CSALPGQSYEQYV. The CDR3 coding sequence is TGCAGTGCTTTGCCTGGACAGTCCTACGAGCAGTACGTC.

This clonotype has ten or more counts. The chain employs TRBV7-2 and TRBJ2-1; no clear D gene. Trimming stripped 5 bases from V and 6 bases from J, with 23 bases between. Germline V gene lookup returns CDR1 SGHTA and CDR2 FQGNSA. CDR3 length: 17 amino acids. DNA for the CDR3: TGTGCCAGCAGCGAGACTTTCTTGTTCTCATACCGCAATGAGCAGTTCTTC. It specifies CASSETFLFSYRNEQFF.

A word on this clonotype: A read error may account for a junction end that differs from germline. The V gene is TRBV7-9, the J gene TRBJ2-5; D not certain. The CDR3 loop spans 14 amino acids. Germline V lookup: CDR1 SEHNR, CDR2 FQNEAQ (reference sequence). The DNA of the CDR3 is TGTGCCAGCAGCTTTGCTCAGTACCAAGAGCCCCAGTACTTC. It codes for CASSFAQYQEPQYF.

This clonotype has a count of ten or more. The genes are TRBV6-5 and TRBJ2-2; D unresolved. The V gene lost 0 bases and the J gene lost 7 bases, with 6 bases spanning the gap. The CDR3 spans 13 residues. Germline loops: CDR1 MNHEY, CDR2 SVGAGI. In nucleotides, the CDR3 is TGTGCCAGCAGTTACTCGTCTTTCGGGGAGCTGTTTTTT. It specifies CASSYSSFGELFF.

The chain uses TRBV6-2 or TRBV6-3 and TRBJ2-5; D perhaps matches TRBD2 (6 bases). In germline, CDR1 is MNHEY, CDR2 SVGEGT. Trimming took off 7 bases at V and 2 bases at J, with 8 bases between the two ends. The CDR3 has 12 residues. CDR3 in amino acids: CASKTRQETQYF. CDR3 bases: TGTGCCAGCAAGACTAGACAAGAGACCCAGTACTTC.

In its sample, this clonotype was seen many times. The chain links TRBV7-8 to TRBJ2-2, with no clear D. The germline CDR1 and CDR2 sequences are SGHVS and FQNEAQ. This CDR3 has 15 amino acids. V gave up 5 bases and J gave up 2 bases, with 12 bases separating them. CDR3 in amino acids: CASSHPTVNTGELFF. The DNA of the CDR3 is TGTGCCAGCAGCCACCCGACTGTTAACACCGGGGAGCTGTTTTTT.

The V gene is TRBV20-1, the J gene TRBJ1-5; perhaps TRBD1 as D (5 bases). Per the germline V gene, CDR1 is DFQATT and CDR2 is SNEGSKA (reference sequence). The V gene lost 1 base and the J gene lost 7 bases, with 11 bases spanning the gap. The CDR3 length is 13 residues. This CDR3 is CSARVPGHQPQHF. The CDR3 coding sequence is TGCAGTGCTAGAGTCCCAGGGCACCAGCCCCAGCATTTT.